This T cell receptor beta chain was captured in a study of blood T cell repertoires in COVID-19. Measured with immunoSEQ multiplex PCR; TCRdb has only the in-frame clones, and not every one. The table has a few hundred thousand clones, 86% seen once. The CDR3 is 14 residues long. J gave up 5 bases and V 1 base, and 2 bases lay outside the gene matches. CDR1 and CDR2 from the germline V gene are MGHRA and YSYEKL. The sequenced material came from peripheral blood. This TCR derives from a man aged 18 to 29 with active or convalescent COVID-19. The chain has TRBV4-1 and TRBJ2-3; 8 bases line up with TRBD2. CDR3 sequence: CASSQVLAGDTQYF. The CDR3 DNA sequence: TGCGCCAGCAGCCAAGTCCTAGCGGGAGATACGCAGTATTTT.